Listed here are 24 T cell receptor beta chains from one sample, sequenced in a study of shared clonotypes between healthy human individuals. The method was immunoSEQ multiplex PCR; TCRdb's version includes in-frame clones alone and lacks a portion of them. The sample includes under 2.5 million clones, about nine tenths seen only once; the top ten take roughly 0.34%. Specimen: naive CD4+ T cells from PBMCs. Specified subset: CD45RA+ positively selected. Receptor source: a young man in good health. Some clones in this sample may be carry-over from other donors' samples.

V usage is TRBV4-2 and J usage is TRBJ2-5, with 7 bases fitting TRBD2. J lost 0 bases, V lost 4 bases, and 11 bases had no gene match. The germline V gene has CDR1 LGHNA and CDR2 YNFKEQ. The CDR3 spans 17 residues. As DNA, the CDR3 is TGTGCCAGCAGCCGTACGGCGGGACTACAGTACCAAGAGACCCAGTACTTC. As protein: CASSRTAGLQYQETQYF.

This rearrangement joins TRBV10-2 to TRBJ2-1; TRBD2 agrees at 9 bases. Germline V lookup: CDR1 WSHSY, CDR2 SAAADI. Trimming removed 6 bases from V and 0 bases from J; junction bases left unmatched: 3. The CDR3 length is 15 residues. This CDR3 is CASRIAGASYNEQFF. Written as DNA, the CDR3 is TGCGCCAGCAGAATAGCGGGAGCCTCCTACAATGAGCAGTTCTTC.

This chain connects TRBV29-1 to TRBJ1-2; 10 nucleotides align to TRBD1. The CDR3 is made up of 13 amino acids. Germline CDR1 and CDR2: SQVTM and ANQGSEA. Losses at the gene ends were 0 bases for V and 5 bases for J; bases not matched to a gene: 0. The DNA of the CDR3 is TGCAGCGTTGAAGAGGGACAGGGGTATGGCTACACCTTC. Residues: CSVEEGQGYGYTF. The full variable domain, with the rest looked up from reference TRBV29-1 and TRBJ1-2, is SAVISQKPSRDICQRGTSLTIQCQVDSQVTMMFWYRQQPGQSLTLIATANQGSEATYESGFVIDKFPISRPNLTFSTLTVSNMSPEDSSIYLCSVEEGQGYGYTFGSGTRLTVV.

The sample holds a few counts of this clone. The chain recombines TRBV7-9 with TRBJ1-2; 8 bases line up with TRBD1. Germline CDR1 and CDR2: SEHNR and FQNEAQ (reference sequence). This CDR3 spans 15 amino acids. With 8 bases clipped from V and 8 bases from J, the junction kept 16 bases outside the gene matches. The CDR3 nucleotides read TGTGCCAGCGCAAGCTCAGGGGGCCAATTCGGAGGCTACACCTTC. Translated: CASASSGGQFGGYTF.

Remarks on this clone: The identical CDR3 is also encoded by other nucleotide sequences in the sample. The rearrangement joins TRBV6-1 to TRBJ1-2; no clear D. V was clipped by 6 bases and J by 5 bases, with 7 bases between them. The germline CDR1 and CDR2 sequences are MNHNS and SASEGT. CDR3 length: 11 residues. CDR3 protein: CASRGGYGYTF. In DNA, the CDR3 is TGTGCCAGCAGGGGAGGGTATGGCTACACCTTC.

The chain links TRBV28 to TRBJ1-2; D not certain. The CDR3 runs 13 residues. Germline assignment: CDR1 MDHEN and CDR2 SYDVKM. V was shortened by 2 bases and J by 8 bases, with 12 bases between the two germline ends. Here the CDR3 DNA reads TGTGCCAGCAGTTTAGGCTCCCCACGCGGCTACACCTTC. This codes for CASSLGSPRGYTF.

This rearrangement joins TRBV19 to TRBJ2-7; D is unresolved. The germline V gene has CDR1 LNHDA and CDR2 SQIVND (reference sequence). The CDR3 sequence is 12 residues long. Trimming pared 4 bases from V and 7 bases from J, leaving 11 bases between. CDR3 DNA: TGTGCCAGTAGTACCCACGTGAGTGAGCAGTACTTC. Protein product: CASSTHVSEQYF.

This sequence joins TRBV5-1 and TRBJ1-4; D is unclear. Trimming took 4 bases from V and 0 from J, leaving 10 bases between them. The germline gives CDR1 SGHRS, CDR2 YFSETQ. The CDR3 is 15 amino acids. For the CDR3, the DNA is TGCGCCAGCAGCGATGGCAGTTCAACTAATGAAAAACTGTTTTTT. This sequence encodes CASSDGSSTNEKLFF. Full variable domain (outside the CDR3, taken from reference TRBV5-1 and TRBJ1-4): KAGVTQTPRYLIKTRGQQVTLSCSPISGHRSVSWYQQTPGQGLQFLFEYFSETQRNKGNFPGRFSGRQFSNSRSEMNVSTLELGDSALYLCASSDGSSTNEKLFFGSGTQLSVL.

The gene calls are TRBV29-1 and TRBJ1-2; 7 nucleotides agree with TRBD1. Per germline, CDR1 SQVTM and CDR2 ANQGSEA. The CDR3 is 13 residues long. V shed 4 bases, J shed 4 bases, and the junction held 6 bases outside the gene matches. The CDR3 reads CSVGQGWGYGYTF. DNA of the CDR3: TGCAGCGTTGGACAGGGCTGGGGCTATGGCTACACCTTC.

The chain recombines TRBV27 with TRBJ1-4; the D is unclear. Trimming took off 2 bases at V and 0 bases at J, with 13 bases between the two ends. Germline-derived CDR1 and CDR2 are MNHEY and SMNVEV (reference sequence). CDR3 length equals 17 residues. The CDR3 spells CASSLVGRDATNEKLFF. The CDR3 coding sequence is TGTGCCAGCAGTTTAGTTGGCAGAGACGCAACTAATGAAAAACTGTTTTTT.

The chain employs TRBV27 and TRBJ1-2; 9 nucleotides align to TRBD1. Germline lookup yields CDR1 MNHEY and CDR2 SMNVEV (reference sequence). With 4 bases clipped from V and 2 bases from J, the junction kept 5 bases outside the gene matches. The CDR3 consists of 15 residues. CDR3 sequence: CASSSAGTGNYGYTF. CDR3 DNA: TGTGCCAGCAGTTCCGCCGGGACAGGGAACTATGGCTACACCTTC.

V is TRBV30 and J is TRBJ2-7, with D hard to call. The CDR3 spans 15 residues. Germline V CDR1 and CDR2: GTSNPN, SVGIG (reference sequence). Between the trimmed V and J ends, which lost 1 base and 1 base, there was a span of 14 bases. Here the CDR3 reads CAWSEGPWGSYEQYF. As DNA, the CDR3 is TGTGCCTGGAGTGAGGGTCCCTGGGGATCCTACGAGCAGTACTTC.

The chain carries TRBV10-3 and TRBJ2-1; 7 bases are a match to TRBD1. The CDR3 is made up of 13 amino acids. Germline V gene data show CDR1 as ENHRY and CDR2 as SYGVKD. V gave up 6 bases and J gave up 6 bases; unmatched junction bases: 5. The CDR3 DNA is TGTGCCATCAGGAAGACAGGGACCAATGAGCAGTTCTTC. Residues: CAIRKTGTNEQFF.

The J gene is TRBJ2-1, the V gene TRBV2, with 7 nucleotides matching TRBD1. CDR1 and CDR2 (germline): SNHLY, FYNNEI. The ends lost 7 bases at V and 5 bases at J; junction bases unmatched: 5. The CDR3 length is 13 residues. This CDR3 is CASIRDRHNEQFF. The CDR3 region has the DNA TGTGCCAGCATACGGGACAGACACAATGAGCAGTTCTTC.

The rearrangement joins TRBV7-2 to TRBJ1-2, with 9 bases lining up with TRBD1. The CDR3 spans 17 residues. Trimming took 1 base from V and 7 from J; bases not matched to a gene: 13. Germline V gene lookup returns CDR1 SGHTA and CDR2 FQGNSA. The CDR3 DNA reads TGTGCCAGCAGCTTAGTCCCGGGACAGGGAATAATAAGTGGCTACACCTTC. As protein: CASSLVPGQGIISGYTF.

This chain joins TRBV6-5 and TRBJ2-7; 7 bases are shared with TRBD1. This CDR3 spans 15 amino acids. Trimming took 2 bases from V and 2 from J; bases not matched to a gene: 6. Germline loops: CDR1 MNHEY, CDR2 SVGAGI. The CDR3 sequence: CASSYARGIAYEQYF. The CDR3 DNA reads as TGTGCCAGCAGTTACGCCAGGGGGATAGCCTACGAGCAGTACTTC.

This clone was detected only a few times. The CDR3 nucleotides are TGTGCCAGCAGCCAAGATCGCCAGGAAACTAACACTGAAGCTTTCTTT. As protein: CASSQDRQETNTEAFF. The gene calls are TRBV4-2 and TRBJ1-1, with D unclear. CDR1 and CDR2 (germline): LGHNA, YNFKEQ. Between the trimmed V and J ends, which lost 0 bases and 2 bases, there was a span of 13 bases. The CDR3 length is 16 residues.

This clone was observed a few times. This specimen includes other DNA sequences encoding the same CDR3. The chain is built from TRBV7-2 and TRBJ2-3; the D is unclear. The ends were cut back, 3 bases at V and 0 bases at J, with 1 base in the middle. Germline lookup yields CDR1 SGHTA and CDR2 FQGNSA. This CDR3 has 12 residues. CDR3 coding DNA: TGTGCCAGCAGCTTGAGCACAGATACGCAGTATTTT. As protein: CASSLSTDTQYF.

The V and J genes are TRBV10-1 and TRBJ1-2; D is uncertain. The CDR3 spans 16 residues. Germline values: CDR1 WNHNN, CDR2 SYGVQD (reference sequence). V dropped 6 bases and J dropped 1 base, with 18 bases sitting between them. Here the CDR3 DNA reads TGCGCCAGCAGATCCGGGGTCGGAAAGGGTAACTATGGCTACACCTTC. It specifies CASRSGVGKGNYGYTF.

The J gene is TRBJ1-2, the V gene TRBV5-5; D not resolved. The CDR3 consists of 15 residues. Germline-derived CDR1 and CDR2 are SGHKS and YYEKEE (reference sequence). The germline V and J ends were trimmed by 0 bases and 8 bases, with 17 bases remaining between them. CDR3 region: CASSLGSTDTRGYTF. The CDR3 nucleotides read TGTGCCAGCAGCTTGGGCAGCACCGATACTCGGGGCTACACCTTC.

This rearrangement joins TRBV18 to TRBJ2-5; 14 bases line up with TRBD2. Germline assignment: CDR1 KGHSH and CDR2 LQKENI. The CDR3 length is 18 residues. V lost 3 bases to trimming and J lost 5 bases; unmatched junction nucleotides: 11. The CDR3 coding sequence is TGTGCCAGCTCACCGGGACTAGCGGGAGAGTCTACTTGGGAGACCCAGTACTTC. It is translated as CASSPGLAGESTWETQYF. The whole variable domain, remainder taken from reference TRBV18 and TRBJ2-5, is NAGVMQNPRHLVRRRGQEARLRCSPMKGHSHVYWYRQLPEEGLKFMVYLQKENIIDESGMPKERFSAEFPKEGPSILRIQQVVRGDSAAYFCASSPGLAGESTWETQYFGPGTRLLVL.

CDR3 residues: CASSLGAPGDNTEAFF. CDR3 sequence (DNA): TGTGCCAGCAGCTTGGGGGCCCCAGGGGACAACACTGAAGCTTTCTTT. The chain combines TRBV5-4 with TRBJ1-1; D may be TRBD1 (6 bases). The V end was cut by 0 bases, the J end by 2 bases, with 14 bases between. The CDR3 totals 16 residues. Germline-derived CDR1 and CDR2 are SGHNT and YYREEE (reference sequence).

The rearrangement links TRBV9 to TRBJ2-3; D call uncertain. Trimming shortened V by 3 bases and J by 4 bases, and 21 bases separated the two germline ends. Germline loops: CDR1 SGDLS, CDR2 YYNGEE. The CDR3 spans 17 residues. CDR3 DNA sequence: TGTGCCAGCAGCGCCTCGGCGAGGCAGACGCACGCAGATACGCAGTATTTT. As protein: CASSASARQTHADTQYF.

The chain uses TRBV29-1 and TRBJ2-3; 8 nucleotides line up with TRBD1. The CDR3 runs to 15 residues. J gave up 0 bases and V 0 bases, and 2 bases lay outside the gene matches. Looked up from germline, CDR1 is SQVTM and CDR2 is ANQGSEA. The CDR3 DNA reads TGCAGCGTTGAAGATACAGGGGGAAGCACAGATACGCAGTATTTT. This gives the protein CSVEDTGGSTDTQYF.